This entry concerns a single TCR beta chain. The data were obtained in a study of T cell changes during pregnancy in multiple sclerosis. Using immunoSEQ multiplex PCR, the repertoire was profiled, and TCRdb retains in-frame clones only, with some absent. The table lists approximately 11,000 clones, more than 85% of them singletons. The length of the CDR3 is 14 residues. Trimming shortened V by 3 bases and J by 6 bases, and 11 bases separated the two germline ends. CDR1 is LNHDA, CDR2 SQIVND, per germline (reference sequence). This sequence originates from a female donor in good health, enrolled as a control in a pregnancy study. Sequenced here: CD8+ T cells from peripheral blood mononuclear cells, sampled in the first trimester of pregnancy. V and J are TRBV19 and TRBJ2-2, with D possibly matching TRBD1 (5 bases). This CDR3 reads CASSIRAEPGELFF. Here the CDR3 DNA reads TGTGCCAGTAGTATCAGGGCCGAACCCGGGGAGCTGTTTTTT.